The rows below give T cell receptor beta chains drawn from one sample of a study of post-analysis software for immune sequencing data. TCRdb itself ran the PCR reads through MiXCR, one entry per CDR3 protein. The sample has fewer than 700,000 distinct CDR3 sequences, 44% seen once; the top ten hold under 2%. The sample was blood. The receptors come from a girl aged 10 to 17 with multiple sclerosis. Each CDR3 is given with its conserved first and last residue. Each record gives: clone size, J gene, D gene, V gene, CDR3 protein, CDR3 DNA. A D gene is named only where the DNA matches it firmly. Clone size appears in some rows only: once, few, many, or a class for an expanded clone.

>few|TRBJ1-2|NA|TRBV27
CASTTSTEYGYTF
TGTGCCAGCACAACCTCGACGGAGTATGGCTACACCTTC
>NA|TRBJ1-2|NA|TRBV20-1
CSARSENYGYTF
TGCAGTGCTAGGTCGGAAAACTATGGCTACACCTTC
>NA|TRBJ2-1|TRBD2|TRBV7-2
CASSLGPGVAGDNEQFF
TGTGCCAGCAGCTTAGGCCCAGGGGTAGCGGGGGACAATGAGCAGTTCTTC
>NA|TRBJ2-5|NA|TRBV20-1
CSARPLGENQETQYF
TGCAGTGCTAGACCCCTGGGGGAGAACCAAGAGACCCAGTACTTC
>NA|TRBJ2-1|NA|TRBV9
CASSAGRTDLSYNEQFF
TGCGCCAGCAGCGCGGGGAGGACAGACCTGTCCTACAATGAGCAGTTCTTC
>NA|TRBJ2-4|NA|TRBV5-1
CASSLDVVKNIQYF
TGCGCCAGCAGCTTGGACGTAGTCAAAAACATTCAGTACTTC
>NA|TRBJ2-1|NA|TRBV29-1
CSVSELAYNEQFF
TGCAGCGTTTCCGAATTGGCCTACAATGAGCAGTTCTTC
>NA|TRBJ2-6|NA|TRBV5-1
CASSSGTPDSGANVLTF
TGCGCCAGCAGCTCCGGGACGCCTGACTCTGGGGCCAACGTCCTGACTTTC
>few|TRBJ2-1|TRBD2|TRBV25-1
CASSEPGLVDEQFF
TGTGCCAGCAGTGAACCCGGACTAGTGGATGAGCAGTTCTTC
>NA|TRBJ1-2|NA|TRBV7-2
CASSLITGLEGYTF
TGTGCCAGCAGCTTAATTACAGGGCTCGAGGGCTACACCTTC
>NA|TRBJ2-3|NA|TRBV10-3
CAISQALEADTQYF
TGTGCCATCAGCCAAGCCCTAGAGGCAGATACGCAGTATTTT
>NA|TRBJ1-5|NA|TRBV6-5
CASRPGGVRQPQHF
TGTGCCAGCAGACCCGGAGGTGTTCGGCAGCCCCAGCATTTT
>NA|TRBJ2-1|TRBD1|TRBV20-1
CSAVQGVGEQFF
TGCAGTGCTGTACAGGGGGTTGGCGAGCAGTTCTTC
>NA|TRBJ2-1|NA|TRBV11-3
CASMRLREQFF
TGTGCCAGCATGCGGCTCCGGGAGCAGTTCTTC